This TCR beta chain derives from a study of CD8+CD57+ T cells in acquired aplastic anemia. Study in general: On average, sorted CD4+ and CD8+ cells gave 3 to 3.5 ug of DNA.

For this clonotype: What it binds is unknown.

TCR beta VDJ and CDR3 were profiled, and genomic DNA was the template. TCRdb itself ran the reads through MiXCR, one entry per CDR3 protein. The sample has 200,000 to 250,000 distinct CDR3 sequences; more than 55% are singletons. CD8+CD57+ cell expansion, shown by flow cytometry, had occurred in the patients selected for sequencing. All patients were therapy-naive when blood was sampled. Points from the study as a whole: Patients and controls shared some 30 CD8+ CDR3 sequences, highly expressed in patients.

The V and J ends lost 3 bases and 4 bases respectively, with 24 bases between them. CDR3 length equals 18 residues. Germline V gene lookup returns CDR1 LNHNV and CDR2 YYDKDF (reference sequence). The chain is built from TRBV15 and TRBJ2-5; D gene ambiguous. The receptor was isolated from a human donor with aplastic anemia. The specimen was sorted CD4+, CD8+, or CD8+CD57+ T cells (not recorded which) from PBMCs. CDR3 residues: CATSSQVLTLDFGETQYF. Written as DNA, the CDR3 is TGTGCCACCAGCAGCCAAGTTTTAACATTAGATTTCGGAGAGACCCAGTACTTC.